This T cell receptor beta chain was identified in a study of shared clonotypes between healthy human individuals. Notes on this clone: This same CDR3 is encoded by further DNA sequences in the sample.

Looked up from germline, CDR1 is SGHNT and CDR2 is YYREEE (reference sequence). This CDR3 has 14 amino acids. Trimming pared 0 bases from V and 3 bases from J, leaving 6 bases between. The table came from immunoSEQ multiplex PCR; TCRdb's copy has only in-frame clones and leaves some out. This sample has some 1 million clones, with about 80% found just once. Adults of Caucasian background living in Nashville, Tennessee made up all donors. Sequences were obtained from memory CD4+ T cells sorted from blood. This sample's subset: CD45RA-negative fraction. The V call is TRBV5-4, the J call TRBJ2-2; D is uncertain. This sequence originates from a man aged 18 to 29 in good health. This CDR3 is CASSLDRYTGELFF. CDR3 nucleotide sequence: TGTGCCAGCAGCTTGGATAGGTACACCGGGGAGCTGTTTTTT.